The source of this T cell receptor beta chain is a study of cytomegalovirus exposure and HLA in healthy donors. A multiplex PCR was run with 60 Vbeta primers and 13 Jbeta primers. Clones were read by immunoSEQ multiplex PCR, and TCRdb kept only the in-frame ones, dropping some. Of about 190,000 clones in the sample, approximately 70% were seen once. Of note for this clone: The antigen is undetermined.

Study-level results: CMV serostatus was the only immune exposure information that was available.

Germline V gene sequence: CDR1 WNHNN, CDR2 SYGVQD (reference sequence). This CDR3 is 17 amino acids long. With V trimmed by 1 base and J by 5 bases, 9 bases remained unmatched. The V call is TRBV10-1, the J call TRBJ2-5; 11 nucleotides line up with TRBD2. This clonotype originated in a young woman in good health and CMV-seropositive. The sample consisted of PBMCs. DNA of the CDR3: TGCGCCAGCAGTGAGTTGGTAGCGGGAGGGCCTGAGGAGACCCAGTACTTC. Its translation: CASSELVAGGPEETQYF.